The clone carrying this TCR beta chain has just a few counts. Time point of the sample: patch test 1, 2 weeks after DPC sensitization. The treatment was: therapeutic diphenylcyclopropenone sensitization with weekly scalp DPC. The data were taken from a study of human T cells and chemical hapten exposure. For the study at large: Epicutaneous patch tests delivered 0.01% DPC to the upper back, with evaluation at 6 days.

Trimming took off 1 base at V and 5 bases at J, with 9 bases between the two ends. The CDR3 runs 14 residues. Germline CDR1 and CDR2: SGHVS and FNYEAQ. TCRdb passed the RACE reads through MiXCR, listing each CDR3 protein once. The sample gives about 90,000 distinct CDR3 sequences, about 10% of which show up once; about 2.4% is in the top ten. The clonotype was recovered from a man aged 40-49 years with alopecia areata. Some clones in this sample may be carry-over from other donors' samples. The rearrangement links TRBV7-6 to TRBJ2-1; D gene uncertain. The sequencing used whole blood, collected in connection with sensitization to the hapten diphenylcyclopropenone (DPC). This CDR3 is CASSLVGTDNEQFF. The CDR3, as DNA: TGTGCCAGCAGCTTAGTGGGCACCGACAATGAGCAGTTCTTC.